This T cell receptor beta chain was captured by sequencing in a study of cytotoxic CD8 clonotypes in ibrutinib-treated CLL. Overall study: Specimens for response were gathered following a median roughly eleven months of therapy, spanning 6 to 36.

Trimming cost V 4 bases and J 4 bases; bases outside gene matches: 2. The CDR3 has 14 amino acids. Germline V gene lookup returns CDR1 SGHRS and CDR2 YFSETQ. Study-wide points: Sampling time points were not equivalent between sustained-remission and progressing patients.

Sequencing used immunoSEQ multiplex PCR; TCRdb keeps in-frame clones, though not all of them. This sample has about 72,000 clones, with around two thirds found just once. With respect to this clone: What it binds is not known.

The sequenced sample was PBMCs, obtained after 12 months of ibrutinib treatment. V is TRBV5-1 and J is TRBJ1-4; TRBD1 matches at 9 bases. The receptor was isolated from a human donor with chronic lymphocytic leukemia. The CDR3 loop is CASSRTGVNEKLFF. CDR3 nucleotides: TGCGCCAGCAGCCGGACAGGGGTTAATGAAAAACTGTTTTTT.